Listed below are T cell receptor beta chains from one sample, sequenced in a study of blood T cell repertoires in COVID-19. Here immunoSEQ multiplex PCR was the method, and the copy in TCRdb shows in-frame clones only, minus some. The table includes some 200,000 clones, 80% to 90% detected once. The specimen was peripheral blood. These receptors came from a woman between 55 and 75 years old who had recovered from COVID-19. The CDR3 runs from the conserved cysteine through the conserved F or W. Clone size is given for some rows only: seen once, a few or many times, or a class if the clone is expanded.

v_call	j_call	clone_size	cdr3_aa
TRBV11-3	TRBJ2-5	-	CASSLDGIDETQYF
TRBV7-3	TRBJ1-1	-	CASSSGGVTEAFF
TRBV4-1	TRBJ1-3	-	CASSQAGAGNTIYF
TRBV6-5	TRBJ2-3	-	CASSIRGLTDTQYF
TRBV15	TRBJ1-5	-	CATSRDRTAQHF
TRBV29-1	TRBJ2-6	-	CSVIDRGASSLGPVLTF
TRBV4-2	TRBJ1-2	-	CASSQETGTINYGYTF
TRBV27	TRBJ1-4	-	CASSQTGVAEKLFF
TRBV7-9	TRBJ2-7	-	CASSLLEGQYF
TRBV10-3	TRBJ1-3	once	CAISKQSGSGNTIYF
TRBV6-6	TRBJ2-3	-	CASNRASTDTQYF
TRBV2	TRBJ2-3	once	CASSEWTSGGRSTDTQYF
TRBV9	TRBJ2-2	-	CASSANRQGNTGELFF
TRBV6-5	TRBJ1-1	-	CASSRGDSLNTEAFF
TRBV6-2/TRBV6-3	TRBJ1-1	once	CASSSYLSGHPNTEAFF
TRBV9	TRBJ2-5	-	CASNPSGGTQETQYF
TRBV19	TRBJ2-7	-	CASSISQGREQYF
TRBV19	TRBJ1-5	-	CASAIELARNQPQHF
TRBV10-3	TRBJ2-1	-	CAISESYRGNEQFF
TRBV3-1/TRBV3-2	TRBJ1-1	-	CASSQPHRNTEAFF
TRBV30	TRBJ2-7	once	CAWSRPDSYEQYF
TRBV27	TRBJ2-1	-	CASSPDSYNEQFF
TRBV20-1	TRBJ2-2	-	CSASSFRDRATGELFF
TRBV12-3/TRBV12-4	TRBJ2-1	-	CASSGTSGGEQFF
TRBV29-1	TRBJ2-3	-	CSVEGTGGADTQYF
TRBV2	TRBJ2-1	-	CASTTSGFNEQFF
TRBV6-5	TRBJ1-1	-	CASSSQTEAFF
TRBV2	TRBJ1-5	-	CASREGASINQPQHF
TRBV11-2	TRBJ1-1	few	CASSSQRARAEAFF
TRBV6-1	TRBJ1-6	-	CASSESPRVPGQLNSPLHF
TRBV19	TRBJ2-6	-	CASSISLSRTGAPGANVLTF
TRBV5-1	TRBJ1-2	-	CASSRTSQDSYGYTF
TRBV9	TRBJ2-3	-	CASSGGTSGDLTDTQYF
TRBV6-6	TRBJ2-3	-	CASSPGPQLAGVADTQYF
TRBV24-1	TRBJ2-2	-	CATEGGGTGELFF
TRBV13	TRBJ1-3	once	CASSRPDSLLRQLFSGNTIYF
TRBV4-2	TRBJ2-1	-	CASSILSGGYNEQFF
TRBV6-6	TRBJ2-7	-	CASSYTGGRYEQYF
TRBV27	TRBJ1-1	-	CASRPGTGTMNTEAFF
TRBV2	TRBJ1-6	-	CASSGQGHSNSPLHF
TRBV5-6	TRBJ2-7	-	CASSLWRGGYYEQYF
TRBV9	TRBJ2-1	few	CASSADRYNEQFF
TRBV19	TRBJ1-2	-	CASRRARVEYGYTF
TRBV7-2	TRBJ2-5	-	CASSRVQAGRETQYF
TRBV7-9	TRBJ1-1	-	CASSVLRDTEAFF
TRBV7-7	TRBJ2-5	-	CASSCGLAGGPQETQYF